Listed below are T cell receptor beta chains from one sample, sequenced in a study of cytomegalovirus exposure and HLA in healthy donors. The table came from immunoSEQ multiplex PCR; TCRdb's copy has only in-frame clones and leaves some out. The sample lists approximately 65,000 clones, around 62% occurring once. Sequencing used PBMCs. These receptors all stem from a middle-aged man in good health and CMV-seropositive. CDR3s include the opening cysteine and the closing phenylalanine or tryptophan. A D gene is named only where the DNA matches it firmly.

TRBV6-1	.	CASSDQGNQPQHF
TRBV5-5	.	CASSLAAGVAGANVLTF
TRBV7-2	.	CASSPVETQYF
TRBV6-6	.	CASSYLSTTEAFF
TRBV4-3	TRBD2	CASSLSAGTSGRGSYEQYF
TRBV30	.	CAWSPIGFSYNEQFF
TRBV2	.	CASTIAGAGYGYTF
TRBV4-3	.	CASSQDRQITNYGYTF
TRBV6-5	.	CASSEDGPGQFF
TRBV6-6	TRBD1	CASRSDRDGADTQYF
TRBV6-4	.	CATKTALTFYGYTF